Listed here are 4 T cell receptor beta chains from one sample, sequenced in a study of T cell changes during pregnancy in multiple sclerosis. Libraries were prepared by immunoSEQ multiplex PCR; TCRdb keeps only in-frame clonotypes and omits some of them. The top ten clones hold roughly 2.1% of a sample with 50,000 to 65,000 clones, roughly nine tenths of them seen once. The sequencing here drew on peripheral blood, taken in the first trimester of pregnancy. The receptors were sampled from a female donor in good health, enrolled as a control in a pregnancy study.

This chain links TRBV7-9 with TRBJ2-2; D remains ambiguous. Germline V gene data show CDR1 as SEHNR and CDR2 as FQNEAQ (reference sequence). The CDR3 covers 13 residues. Trimming cost V 3 bases and J 4 bases, with 6 bases left between them. Here the CDR3 DNA reads TGTGCCAGCAGCTTGTCGTTCACCGGGGAGCTGTTTTTT. Protein: CASSLSFTGELFF. Based on the CDR3 plus reference TRBV7-9 and TRBJ2-2, the full variable domain is DTGVSQNPRHKITKRGQNVTFRCDPISEHNRLYWYRQTLGQGPEFLTYFQNEAQLEKSRLLSDRFSAERPKGSFSTLEIQRTEQGDSAMYLCASSLSFTGELFFGEGSRLTVL.

V usage is TRBV30 and J usage is TRBJ1-4; 9 bases fit TRBD1. The CDR3 spans 14 residues. Germline lookup yields CDR1 GTSNPN and CDR2 SVGIG (reference sequence). Trimming removed 3 bases from V and 6 bases from J; junction bases left unmatched: 5. The CDR3 region has the DNA TGTGCCTGGAGGGCCGGGACAGGGTATGAAAAACTGTTTTTT. Protein sequence: CAWRAGTGYEKLFF. The complete variable domain, with remaining parts taken from reference TRBV30 and TRBJ1-4, reads SQTIHQWPATLVQPVGSPLSLECTVEGTSNPNLYWYRQAAGRGLQLLFYSVGIGQISSEVPQNLSASRPQDRQFILSSKKLLLSDSGFYLCAWRAGTGYEKLFFGSGTQLSVL.

The V and J genes are TRBV6-5 and TRBJ2-1, with 7 bases matching TRBD1. The CDR3 sequence is 15 residues long. The germline gives CDR1 MNHEY, CDR2 SVGAGI. V was clipped by 6 bases and J by 0 bases; unmatched bases: 5. CDR3 coding DNA: TGTGCCAGCAGCCGGGGACAGATCTCCTACAATGAGCAGTTCTTC. Its translation is CASSRGQISYNEQFF.

The J gene is TRBJ2-3, the V gene TRBV2; no reliable D call. This CDR3 spans 16 amino acids. V was cut by 4 bases and J by 4 bases, with 18 bases left in between. Germline CDR1 and CDR2: SNHLY and FYNNEI. The CDR3 reads CASSVYYSYHADTQYF. CDR3 nucleotide sequence: TGTGCCAGCAGTGTCTATTACAGTTATCACGCAGATACGCAGTATTTT.